The following is a T cell receptor (beta chain) sequence with its context. Assay: immunoSEQ multiplex PCR; the TCRdb copy retains only in-frame clones and omits some. This table has around 150,000 clones, over 65% appearing once. The data stem from a study of blood T cell repertoires in COVID-19. Across the study: Acute-phase and convalescent COVID-19 samples originated in the United States, Italy and Spain.

CDR1 and CDR2 from the germline V gene are SGHVS and FQNEAQ. The CDR3 has 15 residues. Deletions cut 1 base from V and 5 bases from J, with 14 bases between. The sequence was obtained from a man in his 70s with acute or convalescent COVID-19. The rearrangement links TRBV7-8 to TRBJ2-5; TRBD2 is a possible D gene (6 bases). The sequenced material came from peripheral blood. CDR3 nucleotide sequence: TGTGCCAGCAGCTTAGAGGTGGCAGGGAGGGAGACCCAGTACTTC. Translation: CASSLEVAGRETQYF.